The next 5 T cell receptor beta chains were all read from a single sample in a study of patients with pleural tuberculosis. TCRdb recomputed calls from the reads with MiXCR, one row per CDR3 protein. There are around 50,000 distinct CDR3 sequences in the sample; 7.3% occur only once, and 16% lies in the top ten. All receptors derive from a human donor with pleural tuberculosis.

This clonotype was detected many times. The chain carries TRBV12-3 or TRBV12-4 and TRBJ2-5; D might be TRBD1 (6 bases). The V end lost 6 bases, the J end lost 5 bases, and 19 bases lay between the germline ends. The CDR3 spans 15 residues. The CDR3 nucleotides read TGTGCCAGCAGCCTGTCACAGGGTTCGCAGGAGACCCAGTACTTC. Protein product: CASSLSQGSQETQYF.

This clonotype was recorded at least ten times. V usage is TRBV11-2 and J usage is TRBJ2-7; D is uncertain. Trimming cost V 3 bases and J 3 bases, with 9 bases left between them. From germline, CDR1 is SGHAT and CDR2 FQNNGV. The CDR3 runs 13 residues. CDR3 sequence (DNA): TGTGCCAGCAGCTTTGACACGAACTACGAGCAGTACGTC. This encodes CASSFDTNYEQYV.

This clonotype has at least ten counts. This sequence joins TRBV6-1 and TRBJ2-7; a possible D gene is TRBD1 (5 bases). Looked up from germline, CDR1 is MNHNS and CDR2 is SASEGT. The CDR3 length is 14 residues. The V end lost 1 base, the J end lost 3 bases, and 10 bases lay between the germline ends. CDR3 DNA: TGTGCCAGCAGTGAAGGATGGCAGGGCTACGAGCAGTACTTC. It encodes CASSEGWQGYEQYF.

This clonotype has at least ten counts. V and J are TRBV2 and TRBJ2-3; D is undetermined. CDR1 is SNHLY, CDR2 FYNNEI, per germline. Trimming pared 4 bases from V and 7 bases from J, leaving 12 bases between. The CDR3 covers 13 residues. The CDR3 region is CASSGSDVYTQYF. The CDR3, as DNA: TGTGCCAGCAGTGGAAGTGATGTGTATACGCAGTATTTT.

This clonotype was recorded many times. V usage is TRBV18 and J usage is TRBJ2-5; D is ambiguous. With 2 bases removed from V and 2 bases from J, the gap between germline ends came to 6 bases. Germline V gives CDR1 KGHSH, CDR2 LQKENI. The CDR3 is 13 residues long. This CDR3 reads CASSPYRQETQYF. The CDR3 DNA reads TGTGCCAGCTCACCATACAGACAAGAGACCCAGTACTTC.